Listed below are T cell receptor beta chains from one sample, sequenced in a study of blood T cell repertoires in COVID-19. Data came from immunoSEQ multiplex PCR; TCRdb stores just in-frame clones and leaves some out. The sample lists some 170,000 clones; roughly 85% were seen once. Sample: peripheral blood. These receptors were taken from an older woman with acute or convalescent COVID-19. CDR3s include the opening cysteine and the closing phenylalanine or tryptophan. The D gene is left open where the match is weak. Clone size is given for some rows only: seen once, a few or many times, or a class if the clone is expanded.

J gene	D gene	clone size	V gene	CDR3 protein	CDR3 DNA
TRBJ2-1	NA	NA	TRBV19	CASSIGGNNEQFF	TGTGCCAGTAGTATAGGCGGGAACAATGAGCAGTTCTTC
TRBJ1-2	NA	few	TRBV5-1	CASRERQASYGYTF	TGCGCCAGCAGAGAGAGACAGGCTTCGTATGGCTACACCTTC
TRBJ2-7	NA	NA	TRBV30	CAWQRQGGSYEQYF	TGTGCCTGGCAGCGACAGGGAGGCTCCTACGAGCAGTACTTC
TRBJ1-5	TRBD1	NA	TRBV6-5	CASMGQGSQPQHF	TGTGCCAGCATGGGACAGGGTAGTCAGCCCCAGCATTTT
TRBJ1-3	NA	NA	TRBV19	CASSPRDGSGNTIYF	TGTGCCAGTAGTCCGCGGGACGGCTCTGGAAACACCATATATTTT
TRBJ2-7	NA	NA	TRBV2	CASNGQMTYEQYF	TGTGCCAGCAACGGACAGATGACCTACGAGCAGTACTTC
TRBJ1-5	NA	NA	TRBV18	CASSLSTGPSSQPQHF	TGTGCCAGCTCACTATCGACAGGCCCCTCCAGTCAGCCCCAGCATTTT
TRBJ2-7	TRBD2	NA	TRBV3-1/TRBV3-2	CASSQVGTSGSGEQYF	TGTGCCAGCAGCCAAGTAGGGACTAGCGGGAGCGGCGAGCAGTACTTC
TRBJ2-7	NA	NA	TRBV5-1	CASSPPNYEQYF	TGCGCCAGCAGCCCCCCCAACTACGAGCAGTACTTC
TRBJ1-2	TRBD1	NA	TRBV19	CATSDRGRDGYTF	TGTGCCACCTCGGACAGGGGAAGGGATGGCTACACCTTC
TRBJ1-1	NA	NA	TRBV6-4	CASSDQEYTEAFF	TGTGCCAGCAGTGACCAAGAGTACACTGAAGCTTTCTTT
TRBJ2-3	TRBD2	NA	TRBV7-3	CASSPGGGPTDTQYF	TGTGCCAGCAGTCCCGGGGGGGGTCCCACAGATACGCAGTATTTT
TRBJ1-3	NA	NA	TRBV5-6	CASSLISGQGRNTIYF	TGTGCCAGCAGCTTGATTAGTGGCCAGGGAAGAAACACCATATATTTT
TRBJ2-7	TRBD1	NA	TRBV5-1	CASSSGQGNDEQYF	TGCGCCAGCAGCTCGGGACAGGGGAACGACGAGCAGTACTTC
TRBJ1-5	NA	NA	TRBV6-5	CASSTGVRDQPQHF	TGTGCCAGCAGTACGGGAGTGCGGGATCAGCCCCAGCATTTT
TRBJ2-1	TRBD2	once	TRBV7-9	CASSGLAGVEGTYNEQFF	TGTGCCAGCAGCGGACTAGCGGGAGTCGAGGGGACCTACAATGAGCAGTTCTTC
TRBJ1-1	NA	NA	TRBV3-1/TRBV3-2	CASSPKHLNTEAFF	TGTGCCAGCAGCCCCAAGCACCTGAACACTGAAGCTTTCTTT
TRBJ2-7	NA	few	TRBV5-1	CASSLNPPPTGYEQYF	TGCGCCAGCAGCTTGAATCCTCCGCCAACGGGTTACGAGCAGTACTTC
TRBJ1-4	NA	NA	TRBV7-9	CASSFSAANEKLFF	TGTGCCAGCAGCTTCAGTGCGGCTAATGAAAAACTGTTTTTT
TRBJ1-5	NA	NA	TRBV24-1	CATSDRGTHQPQHF	TGTGCCACCAGTGACCGCGGGACCCATCAGCCCCAGCATTTT
TRBJ2-5	NA	many	TRBV29-1	CSVEQGVRKTQYF	TGCAGCGTTGAACAGGGCGTGAGGAAGACCCAGTACTTC
TRBJ1-1	NA	NA	TRBV30	CAWSMRGFEAFF	TGTGCCTGGAGTATGCGAGGGTTTGAAGCTTTCTTT
TRBJ1-2	NA	NA	TRBV2	CASSFATDANYGYTF	TGTGCCAGCAGTTTCGCGACAGACGCTAACTATGGCTACACCTTC
TRBJ2-3	TRBD2	few	TRBV7-2	CASSTQGLAGALDTQYF	TGTGCCAGCAGCACCCAAGGACTAGCGGGAGCTCTAGATACGCAGTATTTT
TRBJ2-5	TRBD2	NA	TRBV7-3	CASSNRLGEGQETQYF	TGTGCCAGCAGCAACCGGTTGGGGGAGGGCCAAGAGACCCAGTACTTC
TRBJ2-2	TRBD1	NA	TRBV5-3	CARSPMGTGFSTGELFF	TGTGCCAGAAGCCCGATGGGGACAGGATTTTCCACCGGGGAGCTGTTTTTT
TRBJ2-2	NA	NA	TRBV12-3/TRBV12-4	CASSFRVTGELFF	TGTGCCAGCAGTTTCAGGGTAACCGGGGAGCTGTTTTTT
TRBJ1-1	NA	NA	TRBV7-8	CASSLRVSEAFF	TGTGCCAGCAGCTTACGGGTTAGTGAAGCTTTCTTT
TRBJ1-3	NA	NA	TRBV15	CATSRDRGTGNTIYF	TGTGCCACCAGCAGAGACAGGGGTACTGGAAACACCATATATTTT
TRBJ1-1	NA	NA	TRBV29-1	CSALDRSISEAFF	TGCAGCGCTTTGGACAGATCCATCTCTGAAGCTTTCTTT
TRBJ2-2	TRBD2	NA	TRBV27	CASTWTSGYTGELFF	TGTGCCAGCACCTGGACTAGCGGGTACACCGGGGAGCTGTTTTTT
TRBJ2-5	TRBD2	few	TRBV10-3	CAISEGLAGGGEYF	TGTGCCATCAGTGAAGGACTAGCGGGAGGTGGGGAGTACTTC
TRBJ2-3	TRBD2	NA	TRBV7-2	CASSVTSGSTDTQYF	TGTGCCAGCAGCGTGACTAGCGGGAGCACAGATACGCAGTATTTT
TRBJ2-1	NA	NA	TRBV6-5	CASSYSRGNEQFF	TGTGCCAGCAGTTACTCGAGGGGGAATGAGCAGTTCTTC
TRBJ2-1	TRBD1	few	TRBV19	CASSRTGGYNEQFF	TGTGCCAGTAGTCGGACAGGGGGCTACAATGAGCAGTTCTTC
TRBJ1-1	NA	NA	TRBV5-4	CASSLPGGYNTEAFF	TGTGCCAGCAGCCTTCCGGGGGGCTATAACACTGAAGCTTTCTTT
TRBJ1-2	NA	few	TRBV10-2	CASSETRSLTGGYTF	TGCGCCAGCTCAGAGACTAGGTCCCTTACGGGAGGCTACACCTTC
TRBJ2-3	NA	NA	TRBV29-1	CSVEGGAGGTDTQYF	TGCAGCGTTGAGGGGGGGGCCGGGGGCACAGATACGCAGTATTTT
TRBJ2-7	TRBD1	NA	TRBV6-2/TRBV6-3	CASSYTPPDRGTYEQYF	TGTGCCAGCAGTTACACCCCTCCCGACAGGGGAACCTACGAGCAGTACTTC
TRBJ2-5	TRBD2	NA	TRBV27	CASSLAGVTETQYF	TGTGCCAGCAGTTTAGCGGGAGTAACAGAGACCCAGTACTTC
TRBJ2-4	NA	NA	TRBV6-1	CASRKERLKNIQYF	TGTGCCAGCAGAAAAGAGAGACTAAAAAACATTCAGTACTTC
TRBJ1-6	NA	NA	TRBV5-1	CASSLDVGESPLHF	TGCGCCAGCAGCTTGGATGTTGGGGAGTCACCCCTCCACTTT
TRBJ1-2	TRBD1	once	TRBV4-2	CASSQVGQDYGYTF	TGTGCCAGCAGCCAAGTGGGACAGGATTATGGCTACACCTTC
TRBJ2-2	TRBD2	NA	TRBV3-1/TRBV3-2	CASSQALAGGTGELFF	TGTGCCAGCAGCCAAGCCCTAGCGGGAGGGACCGGGGAGCTGTTTTTT
TRBJ1-6	TRBD1	NA	TRBV19	CASSIATGQPNSPLHF	TGTGCCAGTAGTATAGCCACGGGACAGCCCAATTCACCCCTCCACTTT
TRBJ1-3	NA	NA	TRBV30	CAWSVAKNTIYF	TGTGCCTGGAGTGTTGCGAAAAACACCATATATTTT
TRBJ2-1	TRBD2	NA	TRBV7-3	CASSRTSRNEQFF	TGTGCCAGCAGCCGGACTAGTCGGAATGAGCAGTTCTTC
TRBJ1-2	NA	NA	TRBV5-6	CASSLAFPVAPPNYGYTF	TGTGCCAGCAGCTTGGCCTTTCCGGTCGCTCCCCCAAACTATGGCTACACCTTC
TRBJ2-3	TRBD2	NA	TRBV6-5	CASSYRNLAVVDTQYF	TGTGCCAGCAGTTACCGAAACCTAGCGGTCGTAGATACGCAGTATTTT
TRBJ2-7	NA	NA	TRBV5-1	CASSHGFGESSYEQYF	TGCGCCAGCAGCCATGGGTTCGGGGAAAGCTCCTACGAGCAGTACTTC
TRBJ1-6	TRBD1	NA	TRBV6-4	CASSFGTGNSPLHF	TGTGCCAGCAGTTTCGGGACAGGGAATTCACCCCTCCACTTT
TRBJ2-1	NA	NA	TRBV5-6	CASSSTQAQFF	TGTGCCAGCAGCTCCACACAGGCACAGTTCTTC
TRBJ2-1	NA	NA	TRBV21-1	CAPSRSSYNEQFF	TGTGCCCCCTCGAGGAGCTCCTACAATGAGCAGTTCTTC
TRBJ1-4	NA	NA	TRBV5-1	CASSLTTSKSNEKLFF	TGCGCCAGCAGCTTGACTACATCCAAGTCAAATGAAAAACTGTTTTTT
TRBJ2-7	TRBD1	NA	TRBV6-1	CASSEVWQGASEQYF	TGTGCCAGCAGTGAAGTTTGGCAGGGGGCGTCCGAGCAGTACTTC